The 14 T cell receptor beta chains reported below all come from one sample, sequenced in a study of T-cell memory formation after mild COVID-19 (dated by TCRdb to the early 2020s). Library creation used 5' RACE. Sequencing relied on an Illumina NovaSeq 6000. TCRdb reanalyzed the raw reads on its own, using fastp at Q25 for trimming and MiXCR for clone calling, and kept in-frame beta chains. Every distinct CDR3 protein forms one entry, paired with its most common genes and DNA. The sample has over 400,000 distinct CDR3 sequences on record, around a quarter of them singletons. The ten largest clones take up roughly 13% of the sample. The sequenced sample consisted of PBMCs or a T cell subset sorted from them (not recorded which). These receptor sequences come from an adult woman who had mild COVID-19 (a few samples of this study predate the infection). The sample titles of this study are shuffled in the database, so cell type and time point are left out; the donor was told from shared clones.

The chain has TRBV7-9 and TRBJ2-7; D is tentatively TRBD1 or TRBD2 (5 bases each). CDR3 length: 15 amino acids. The ends were cut back, 5 bases at V and 0 bases at J, with 14 bases in the middle. CDR1 SEHNR and CDR2 FQNEAQ come from the germline V gene (reference sequence). The CDR3 DNA reads as TGTGCCAGCAGCCCGGGGCAGGCGCACTCCTACGAGCAGTACTTC. It is translated as CASSPGQAHSYEQYF.

CDR3 nucleotides: TGTGCCAGCAGCTTAGTCACTAGCGGCCCGAGGCATGAGCAGTTCTTC. Its protein is CASSLVTSGPRHEQFF. The chain employs TRBV11-2 and TRBJ2-1, with 8 bases aligning to TRBD2. The J segment lost 8 bases and the V segment lost 1 base, leaving 10 bases of the junction unmatched. The V gene's germline CDR1 is SGHAT and CDR2 FQNNGV. The CDR3 runs 16 residues.

The chain employs TRBV7-9 and TRBJ2-5; TRBD2 is a possible D gene (6 bases). Germline CDR1 reads SEHNR; CDR2 reads FQNEAQ (reference sequence). Trimming left V 1 base short and J 1 base short, with 10 bases between. The CDR3 extends over 15 amino acids. CDR3 sequence: CASSLVEGLQETQYF. CDR3 nucleotides: TGTGCCAGCAGCTTAGTGGAGGGACTCCAAGAGACCCAGTACTTC.

This clonotype was detected a few times. V and J are TRBV14 and TRBJ2-5; TRBD2 matches 13 bases. The trim removed 4 bases at V and 8 bases at J, leaving 7 bases unmatched. The CDR3 sequence is 15 residues long. CDR1 SGHDN and CDR2 FVKESK come from the germline V gene. The DNA for the CDR3 is TGTGCCAGCAGCCCCCCCGGGACTAGCGGGACCACCCAGTACTTC. Its translation is CASSPPGTSGTTQYF.

In its sample, this clonotype was seen a few times. The chain links TRBV4-2 to TRBJ2-3; D remains ambiguous. The CDR3 extends over 14 amino acids. With 0 bases removed from V and 5 bases from J, the gap between germline ends came to 9 bases. Germline V gene lookup returns CDR1 LGHNA and CDR2 YNFKEQ. CDR3 amino acids: CASSQDLTGDTQYF. For the CDR3, the DNA is TGTGCCAGCAGCCAAGATCTGACGGGAGATACGCAGTATTTT.

This clonotype has a handful of counts. This chain connects TRBV5-6 to TRBJ1-1, with D maybe TRBD1 (5 bases). The CDR3 sequence is 10 residues long. Germline V gene data show CDR1 as SGHDT and CDR2 as YYEEEE. The V end was cut by 10 bases, the J end by 11 bases, with 15 bases between. The CDR3 DNA reads TGTGCCTCCCGGGGCTTGAGGGCTTTCTTT. Encoded protein: CASRGLRAFF.

The chain joins TRBV6-1 to TRBJ2-4; 10 positions agree with TRBD2. With 8 bases clipped from V and 9 bases from J, the junction kept 13 bases outside the gene matches. The CDR3 covers 15 residues. Germline V gives CDR1 MNHNS, CDR2 SASEGT. The CDR3 coding sequence is TGTGCCAGCCGATCCGGGACTAGCGTGCGGGGCATTCAGTACTTC. This gives the protein CASRSGTSVRGIQYF.

The V call is TRBV18, the J call TRBJ2-4; TRBD2 agrees at 11 bases. V gave up 6 bases and J gave up 4 bases; unmatched junction bases: 5. In germline, CDR1 is KGHSH, CDR2 LQKENI. The CDR3 is 15 residues long. The CDR3 region is CASSSGLAEKNIQYF. The CDR3 DNA sequence: TGTGCCAGCTCCTCGGGACTAGCGGAAAAAAACATTCAGTACTTC.

J is TRBJ2-7 and V is TRBV6-2 or TRBV6-3; the D gene is possibly TRBD2 (6 bases). Trimming removed 7 bases at V and 2 bases at J, with 15 bases between. The CDR3 is 14 amino acids. Germline assignment: CDR1 MNHEY and CDR2 SVGEGT. CDR3 sequence reads: CASTEGPSPYEQYF. The CDR3 DNA is TGTGCCAGCACGGAGGGGCCATCCCCCTACGAGCAGTACTTC.

Ten or more counts support this clonotype. The chain uses TRBV20-1 and TRBJ2-1; D gene uncertain. This CDR3 has 15 amino acids. Deletions cut 4 bases from V and 5 bases from J, with 18 bases between. From germline, CDR1 is DFQATT and CDR2 SNEGSKA (reference sequence). The CDR3 region is CSAITLGYFDNEQFF. DNA of the CDR3: TGCAGTGCTATAACGCTGGGGTATTTCGACAATGAGCAGTTCTTC.

This clonotype was picked up a small number of times. This sequence joins TRBV6-1 and TRBJ2-3; 10 nucleotides line up with TRBD2. Trimming cost V 8 bases and J 2 bases; bases outside gene matches: 7. Germline V gene lookup returns CDR1 MNHNS and CDR2 SASEGT. The CDR3 is 15 residues long. CDR3 DNA sequence: TGTGCCAGCGGAACTAGCGGGGTCTTCACAGATACGCAGTATTTT. Translated: CASGTSGVFTDTQYF.

V usage is TRBV28 and J usage is TRBJ2-1; 10 bases are shared with TRBD2. The J segment lost 3 bases and the V segment lost 1 base, leaving 3 bases of the junction unmatched. Germline lookup yields CDR1 MDHEN and CDR2 SYDVKM. This CDR3 is built from 16 residues. CDR3 sequence reads: CASSLSLAGVYNEQFF. CDR3 coding DNA: TGTGCCAGCAGTTTATCTCTAGCGGGAGTCTACAATGAGCAGTTCTTC.

In this sample, this clonotype turned up a few times. CDR3 protein: CASSVAGTGSTEAFF. For the CDR3, the DNA is TGTGCCAGCAGCGTCGCCGGGACAGGGAGCACTGAAGCTTTCTTT. The rearrangement joins TRBV9 to TRBJ1-1; 9 nucleotides match TRBD1. The trim removed 2 bases at V and 4 bases at J, leaving 6 bases unmatched. The germline CDR1 and CDR2 sequences are SGDLS and YYNGEE. The CDR3 has 15 residues.

This clonotype was seen only a few times. The rearrangement uses TRBV7-9 and TRBJ2-7; D could derive from TRBD1 or TRBD2 (6 bases each). V lost 0 bases and J lost 1, with 13 bases in between. Germline V gene sequence: CDR1 SEHNR, CDR2 FQNEAQ (reference sequence). The CDR3 sequence is 16 residues long. The CDR3 here is CASSLAIGGGSYEQYF. Written as DNA, the CDR3 is TGTGCCAGCAGCTTAGCGATAGGAGGGGGTTCCTACGAGCAGTACTTC.